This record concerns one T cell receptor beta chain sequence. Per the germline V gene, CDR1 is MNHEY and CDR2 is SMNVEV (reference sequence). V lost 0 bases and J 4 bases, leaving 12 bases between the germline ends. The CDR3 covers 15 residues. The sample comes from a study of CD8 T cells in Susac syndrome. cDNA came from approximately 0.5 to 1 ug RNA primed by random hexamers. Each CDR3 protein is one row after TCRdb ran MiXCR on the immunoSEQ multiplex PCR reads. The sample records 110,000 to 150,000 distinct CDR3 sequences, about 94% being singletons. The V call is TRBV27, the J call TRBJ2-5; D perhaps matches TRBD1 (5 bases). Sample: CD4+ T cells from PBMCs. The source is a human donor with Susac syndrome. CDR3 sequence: CASSLSPGSIETQYF. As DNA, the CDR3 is TGTGCCAGCAGTTTATCTCCAGGGTCCATAGAGACCCAGTACTTC.